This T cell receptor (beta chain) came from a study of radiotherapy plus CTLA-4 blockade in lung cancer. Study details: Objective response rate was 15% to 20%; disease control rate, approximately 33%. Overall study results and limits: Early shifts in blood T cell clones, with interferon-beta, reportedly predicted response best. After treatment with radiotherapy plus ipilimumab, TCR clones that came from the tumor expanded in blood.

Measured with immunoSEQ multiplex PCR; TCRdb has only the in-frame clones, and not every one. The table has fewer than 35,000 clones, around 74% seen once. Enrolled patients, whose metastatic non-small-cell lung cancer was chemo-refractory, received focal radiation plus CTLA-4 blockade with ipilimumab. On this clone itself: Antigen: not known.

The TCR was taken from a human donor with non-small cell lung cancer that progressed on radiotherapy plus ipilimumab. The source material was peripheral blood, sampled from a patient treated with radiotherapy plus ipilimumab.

The CDR3 coding sequence is TGTGCCAGCAGGGGAGGTGGCTCTGGAAACACCATATATTTT. Its protein product is CASRGGGSGNTIYF. The chain has TRBV6-5 and TRBJ1-3; D remains ambiguous. Germline CDR1 MNHEY, CDR2 SVGAGI. V was shortened by 6 bases and J by 0 bases, with 9 bases between the two germline ends. CDR3 size: 14 residues.